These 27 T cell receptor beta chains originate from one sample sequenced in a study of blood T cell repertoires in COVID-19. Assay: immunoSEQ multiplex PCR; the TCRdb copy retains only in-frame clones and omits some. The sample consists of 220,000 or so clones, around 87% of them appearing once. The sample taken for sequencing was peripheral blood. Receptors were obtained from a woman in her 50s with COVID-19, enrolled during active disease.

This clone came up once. The CDR3 is CASSLGTIYEQYF. The CDR3 DNA reads TGCGCCAGCAGCTTGGGGACTATCTACGAGCAGTACTTC. The V gene is TRBV5-1, the J gene TRBJ2-7; D might be TRBD2 (6 bases). Germline loops: CDR1 SGHRS, CDR2 YFSETQ. Trimming cost V 0 bases and J 3 bases, with 7 bases left between them. The CDR3 has 13 residues.

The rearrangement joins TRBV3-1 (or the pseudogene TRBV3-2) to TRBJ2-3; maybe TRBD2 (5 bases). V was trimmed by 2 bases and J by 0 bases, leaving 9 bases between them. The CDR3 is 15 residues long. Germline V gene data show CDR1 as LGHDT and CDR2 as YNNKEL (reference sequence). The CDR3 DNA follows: TGTGCCAGCAGCCAATCCAGGACTAGCACAGATACGCAGTATTTT. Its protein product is CASSQSRTSTDTQYF.

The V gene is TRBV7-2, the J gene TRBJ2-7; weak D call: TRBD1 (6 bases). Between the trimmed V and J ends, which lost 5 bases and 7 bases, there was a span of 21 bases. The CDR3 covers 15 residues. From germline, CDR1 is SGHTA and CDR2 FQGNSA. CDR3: CASSLIPSTGKEQYF. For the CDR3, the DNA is TGTGCCAGCAGCCTCATCCCTTCGACAGGCAAGGAGCAGTACTTC.

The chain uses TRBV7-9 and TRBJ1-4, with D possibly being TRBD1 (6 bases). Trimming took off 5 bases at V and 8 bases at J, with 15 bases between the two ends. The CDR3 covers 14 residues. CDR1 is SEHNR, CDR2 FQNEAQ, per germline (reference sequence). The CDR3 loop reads CASSRSTGHEKLFF. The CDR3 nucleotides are TGTGCCAGCAGCCGTTCGACAGGTCACGAAAAACTGTTTTTT.

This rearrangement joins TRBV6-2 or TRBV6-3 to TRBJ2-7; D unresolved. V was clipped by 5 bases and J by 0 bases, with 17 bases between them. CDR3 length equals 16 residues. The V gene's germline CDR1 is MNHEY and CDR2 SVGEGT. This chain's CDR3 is CASSGEVLGSSYEQYF. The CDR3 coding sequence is TGTGCCAGCAGTGGTGAAGTTCTAGGAAGCTCCTACGAGCAGTACTTC.

This CDR3 is CASRGGAREDSPLHF. The CDR3 nucleotides read TGTGCCAGCAGGGGGGGGGCCAGGGAAGATTCACCCCTCCACTTT. This chain uses TRBV27 with TRBJ1-6; tentative D call: TRBD1 (6 bases). Germline values: CDR1 MNHEY, CDR2 SMNVEV (reference sequence). CDR3 length equals 15 residues. Trimming cost V 6 bases and J 8 bases, with 17 bases left between them.

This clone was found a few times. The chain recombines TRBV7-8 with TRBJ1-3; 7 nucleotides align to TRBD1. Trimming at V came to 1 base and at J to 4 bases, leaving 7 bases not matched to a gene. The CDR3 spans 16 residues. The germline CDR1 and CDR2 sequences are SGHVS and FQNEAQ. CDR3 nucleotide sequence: TGTGCCAGCAGCTTAGGGATAGGGGGCTCGGGAAACACCATATATTTT. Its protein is CASSLGIGGSGNTIYF.

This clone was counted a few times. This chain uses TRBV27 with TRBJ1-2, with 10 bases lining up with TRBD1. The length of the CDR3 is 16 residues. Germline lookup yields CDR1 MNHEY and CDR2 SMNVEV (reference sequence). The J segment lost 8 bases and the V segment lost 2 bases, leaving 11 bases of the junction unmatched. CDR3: CASSLTYTDRGLGYTF. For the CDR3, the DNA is TGTGCCAGCAGTTTAACTTACACCGACAGGGGGCTAGGCTACACCTTC.

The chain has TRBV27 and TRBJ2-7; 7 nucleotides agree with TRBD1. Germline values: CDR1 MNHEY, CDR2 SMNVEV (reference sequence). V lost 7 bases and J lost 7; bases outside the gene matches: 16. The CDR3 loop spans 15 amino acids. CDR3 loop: CASTKPGTGVREQYF. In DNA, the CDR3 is TGTGCCAGCACCAAACCCGGTACAGGGGTGAGGGAGCAGTACTTC.

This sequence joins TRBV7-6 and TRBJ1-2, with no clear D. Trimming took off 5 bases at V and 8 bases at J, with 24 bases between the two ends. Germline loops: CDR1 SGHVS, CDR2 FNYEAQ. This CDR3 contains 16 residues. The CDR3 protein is CASSPVVGTPSGGYTF. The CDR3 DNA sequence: TGTGCCAGCAGCCCTGTGGTTGGTACGCCTTCCGGGGGCTACACCTTC.

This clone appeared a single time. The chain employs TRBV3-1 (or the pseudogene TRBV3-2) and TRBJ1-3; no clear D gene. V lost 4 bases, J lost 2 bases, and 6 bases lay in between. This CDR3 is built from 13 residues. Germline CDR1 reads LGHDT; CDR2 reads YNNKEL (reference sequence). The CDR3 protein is CASSPLPGNTIYF. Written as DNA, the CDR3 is TGTGCCAGCAGCCCTCTCCCTGGAAACACCATATATTTT.

CDR3 sequence reads: CASSERGPITEAFF. The CDR3 region has the DNA TGCGCCAGCAGTGAGAGGGGGCCGATAACTGAAGCTTTCTTT. The chain is built from TRBV10-1 and TRBJ1-1; 7 bases agree with TRBD1. Germline values: CDR1 WNHNN, CDR2 SYGVQD (reference sequence). This CDR3 has 14 amino acids. Unmatched junction bases numbered 5, after V lost 2 bases and J lost 5 bases.

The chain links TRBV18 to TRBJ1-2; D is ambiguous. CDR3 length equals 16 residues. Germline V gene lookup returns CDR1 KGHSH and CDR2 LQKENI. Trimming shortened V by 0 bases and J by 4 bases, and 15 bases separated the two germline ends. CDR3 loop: CASSPPQATMFYGYTF. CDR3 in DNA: TGTGCCAGCTCACCACCCCAGGCTACCATGTTCTATGGCTACACCTTC.

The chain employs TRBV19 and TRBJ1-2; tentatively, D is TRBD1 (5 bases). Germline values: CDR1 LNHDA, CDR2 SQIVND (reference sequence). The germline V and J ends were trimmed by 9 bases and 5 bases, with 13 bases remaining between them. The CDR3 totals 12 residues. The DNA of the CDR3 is TGTGCCAGCGGCGGGACGTCATATGGCTACACCTTC. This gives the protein CASGGTSYGYTF.

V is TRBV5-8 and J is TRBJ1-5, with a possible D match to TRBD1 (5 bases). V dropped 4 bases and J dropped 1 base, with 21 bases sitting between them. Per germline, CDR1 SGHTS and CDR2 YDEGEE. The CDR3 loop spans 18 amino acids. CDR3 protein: CASSPTRDFWGSNQPQHF. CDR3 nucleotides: TGTGCCAGCAGCCCGACCCGGGACTTCTGGGGGAGCAATCAGCCCCAGCATTTT. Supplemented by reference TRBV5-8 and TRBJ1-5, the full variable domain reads EAGVTQSPTHLIKTRGQQATLRCSPISGHTSVYWYQQALGLGLQFLLWYDEGEERNRGNFPPRFSGRQFPNYSSELNVNALELEDSALYLCASSPTRDFWGSNQPQHFGDGTRLSIL.

CDR3 bases: TGTGCCATGTCGACAGAACAACAAGAGACCCAGTACTTC. It is translated as CAMSTEQQETQYF. The rearrangement links TRBV10-3 to TRBJ2-5, with D possibly TRBD1 on 5 matching bases. The CDR3 has 13 amino acids. Germline CDR1 is ENHRY and CDR2 is SYGVKD. The V end lost 9 bases, the J end lost 2 bases, and 13 bases lay between the germline ends.

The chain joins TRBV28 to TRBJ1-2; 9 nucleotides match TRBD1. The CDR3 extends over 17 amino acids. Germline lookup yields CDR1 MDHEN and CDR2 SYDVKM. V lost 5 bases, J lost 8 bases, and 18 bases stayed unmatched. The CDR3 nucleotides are TGTGCCAGCAGTCCCTATAGGGGCGGGGGACAGGGTAAGGGCTACACCTTC. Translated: CASSPYRGGGQGKGYTF.

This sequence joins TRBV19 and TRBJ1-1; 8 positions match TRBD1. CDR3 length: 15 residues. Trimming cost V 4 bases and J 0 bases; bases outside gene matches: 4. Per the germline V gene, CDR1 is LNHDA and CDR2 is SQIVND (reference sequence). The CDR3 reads CASSKTGVMNTEAFF. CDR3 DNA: TGTGCCAGTAGTAAGACAGGGGTGATGAACACTGAAGCTTTCTTT.

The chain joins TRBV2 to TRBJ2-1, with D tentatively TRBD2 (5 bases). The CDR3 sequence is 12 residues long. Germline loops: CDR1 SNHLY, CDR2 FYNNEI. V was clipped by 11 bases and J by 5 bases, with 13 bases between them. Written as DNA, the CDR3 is TGTGCCGGGAGTCCAGGAGACAATGAGCAGTTCTTC. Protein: CAGSPGDNEQFF.

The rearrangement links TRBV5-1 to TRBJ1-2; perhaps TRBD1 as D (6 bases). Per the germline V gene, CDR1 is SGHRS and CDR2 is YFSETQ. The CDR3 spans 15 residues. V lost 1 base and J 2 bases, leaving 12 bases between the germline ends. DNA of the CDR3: TGCGCCAGCAGCTTGAGCCAGGGGATCAACTATGGCTACACCTTC. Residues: CASSLSQGINYGYTF.

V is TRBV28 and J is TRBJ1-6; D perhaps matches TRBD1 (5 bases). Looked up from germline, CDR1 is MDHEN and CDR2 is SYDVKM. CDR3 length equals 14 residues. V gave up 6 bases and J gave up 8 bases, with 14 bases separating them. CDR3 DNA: TGTGCCAGCAGACCCCAGGGTGGTCATTCACCCCTCCACTTT. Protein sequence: CASRPQGGHSPLHF.

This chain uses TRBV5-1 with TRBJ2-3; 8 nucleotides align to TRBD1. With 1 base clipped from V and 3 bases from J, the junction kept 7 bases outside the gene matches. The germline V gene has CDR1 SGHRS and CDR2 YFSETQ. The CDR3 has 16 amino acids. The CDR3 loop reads CASSLNGQGRTDTQYF. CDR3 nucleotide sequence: TGCGCCAGCAGCTTGAACGGACAGGGTCGGACAGATACGCAGTATTTT.

Written as DNA, the CDR3 is TGTGCCAGCAGCTTGACGCAGGGGGCGTCTTCACCCCTCCACTTT. Residues: CASSLTQGASSPLHF. This sequence joins TRBV5-5 and TRBJ1-6; 8 nucleotides agree with TRBD1. CDR1 SGHKS and CDR2 YYEKEE come from the germline V gene (reference sequence). V lost 1 base, J lost 9 bases, and 6 bases stayed unmatched. The CDR3 has 15 residues.

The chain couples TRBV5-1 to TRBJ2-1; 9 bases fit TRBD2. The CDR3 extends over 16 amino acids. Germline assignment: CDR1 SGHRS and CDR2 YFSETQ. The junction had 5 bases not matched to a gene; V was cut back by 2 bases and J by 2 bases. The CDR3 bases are TGCGCCAGCAGCTTAAGCGGGGGGTTCACCTACAATGAGCAGTTCTTC. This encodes CASSLSGGFTYNEQFF.

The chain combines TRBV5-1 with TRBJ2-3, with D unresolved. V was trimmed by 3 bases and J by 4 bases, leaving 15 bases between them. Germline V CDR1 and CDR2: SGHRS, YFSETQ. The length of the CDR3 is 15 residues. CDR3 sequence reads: CASSSDFLRPDTQYF. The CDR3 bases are TGCGCCAGCAGCTCCGACTTTCTCCGCCCAGATACGCAGTATTTT. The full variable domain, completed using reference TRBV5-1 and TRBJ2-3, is KAGVTQTPRYLIKTRGQQVTLSCSPISGHRSVSWYQQTPGQGLQFLFEYFSETQRNKGNFPGRFSGRQFSNSRSEMNVSTLELGDSALYLCASSSDFLRPDTQYFGPGTRLTVL.

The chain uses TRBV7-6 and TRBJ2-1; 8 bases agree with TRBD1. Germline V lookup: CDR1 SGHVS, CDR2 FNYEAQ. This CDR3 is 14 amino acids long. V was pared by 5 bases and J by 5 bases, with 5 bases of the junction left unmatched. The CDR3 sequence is CASSHGQGDNEQFF. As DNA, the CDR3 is TGTGCCAGCAGCCATGGACAGGGCGACAATGAGCAGTTCTTC.

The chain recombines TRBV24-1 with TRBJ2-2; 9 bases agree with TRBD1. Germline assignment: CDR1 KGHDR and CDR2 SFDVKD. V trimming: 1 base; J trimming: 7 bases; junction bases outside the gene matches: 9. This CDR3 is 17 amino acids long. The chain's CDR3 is CATSDLGDRGVFGELFF. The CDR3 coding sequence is TGTGCCACCAGTGATTTAGGAGACAGGGGGGTGTTCGGGGAGCTGTTTTTT.